One sample yielded the 29 T cell receptor beta chains listed below, sequenced in a study of blood T cell repertoires in COVID-19. Measured with immunoSEQ multiplex PCR; TCRdb has only the in-frame clones, and not every one. This sample carries approximately 350,000 clones, about 83% of them seen once, and the ten largest clones take 3%. Sample: peripheral blood. These receptors all stem from a man aged 30-40 years with active or convalescent COVID-19.

The chain is built from TRBV9 and TRBJ1-1, with D tentatively TRBD1 (5 bases). Germline CDR1 is SGDLS and CDR2 is YYNGEE. The CDR3 totals 15 residues. V was clipped by 7 bases and J by 3 bases, with 19 bases between them. The CDR3 bases are TGTGCCAGCGCCCCAATGGGGCAGACGGACACTGAAGCTTTCTTT. Translated: CASAPMGQTDTEAFF.

The chain has TRBV5-5 and TRBJ2-1; no firm D call. The CDR3 covers 12 residues. V lost 4 bases, J lost 10 bases, and 12 bases lay in between. Germline CDR1 is SGHKS and CDR2 is YYEKEE (reference sequence). This CDR3 is CASSPTWREQFF. DNA for the CDR3: TGTGCCAGCAGCCCGACCTGGCGGGAGCAGTTCTTC.

The CDR3 here is CASSTRQATYEQYF. CDR3 bases: TGTGCCAGCAGCACCAGACAGGCTACCTACGAGCAGTACTTC. The chain uses TRBV5-6 and TRBJ2-7, with D possibly TRBD1 on 6 matching bases. Germline V gene lookup returns CDR1 SGHDT and CDR2 YYEEEE. Trimming pared 4 bases from V and 2 bases from J, leaving 13 bases between. The CDR3 is made up of 14 amino acids.

The chain combines TRBV5-6 with TRBJ2-3, with 12 bases lining up with TRBD2. V lost 4 bases to trimming and J lost 2 bases; unmatched junction nucleotides: 2. The CDR3 totals 15 residues. The germline V gene encodes CDR1 SGHDT and CDR2 YYEEEE. In DNA, the CDR3 is TGTGCCAGCAGCCGGACTAGCGGGGCCACAGATACGCAGTATTTT. Protein: CASSRTSGATDTQYF. The complete variable domain, with remaining parts taken from reference TRBV5-6 and TRBJ2-3, reads DAGVTQSPTHLIKTRGQQVTLRCSPKSGHDTVSWYQQALGQGPQFIFQYYEEEERQRGNFPDRFSGHQFPNYSSELNVNALLLGDSALYLCASSRTSGATDTQYFGPGTRLTVL.

On this clone: At the DNA level, this CDR3 is encoded by other sequences in the same sample as well. This chain links TRBV9 with TRBJ2-3; a possible D gene is TRBD2 (5 bases). The CDR3 has 14 residues. Germline CDR1 is SGDLS and CDR2 is YYNGEE. V lost 3 bases and J lost 1, with 9 bases in between. CDR3 amino acids: CASSASGGTDTQYF. DNA for the CDR3: TGTGCCAGCAGCGCCTCCGGGGGCACAGATACGCAGTATTTT.

The chain carries TRBV7-2 and TRBJ2-7; 7 bases are shared with TRBD2. Germline CDR1 reads SGHTA; CDR2 reads FQGNSA. This CDR3 has 13 amino acids. V lost 5 bases to trimming and J lost 0 bases; unmatched junction nucleotides: 1. The DNA of the CDR3 is TGTGCCAGCAGCCGGACTAGCTCCTACGAGCAGTACTTC. This sequence encodes CASSRTSSYEQYF.

The chain links TRBV28 to TRBJ1-5; D gene ambiguous. V lost 2 bases, J lost 0 bases, and 11 bases lay in between. The CDR3 spans 16 residues. Germline V gene lookup returns CDR1 MDHEN and CDR2 SYDVKM. The CDR3 spells CASSLNLPYSNQPQHF. The CDR3 DNA is TGTGCCAGCAGTTTAAACCTCCCCTATAGCAATCAGCCCCAGCATTTT.

J is TRBJ1-1 and V is TRBV7-2; D ambiguous. This CDR3 has 13 residues. CDR1 and CDR2 (germline): SGHTA, FQGNSA. The ends were cut back, 3 bases at V and 1 base at J, with 6 bases in the middle. CDR3 sequence reads: CASSFSQNTEAFF. The CDR3 DNA follows: TGTGCCAGCAGCTTCTCACAGAACACTGAAGCTTTCTTT.

CDR3 sequence (DNA): TGTGCCAGCAGCGTAGCGCCCACTAACGAGCAGTTCTTC. It is translated as CASSVAPTNEQFF. V usage is TRBV9 and J usage is TRBJ2-1; D remains unclear. Germline V gives CDR1 SGDLS, CDR2 YYNGEE. Trimming pared 0 bases from V and 10 bases from J, leaving 11 bases between. The length of the CDR3 is 13 residues.

This rearrangement joins TRBV7-6 to TRBJ2-1; 11 bases fit TRBD2. CDR1 and CDR2 (germline): SGHVS, FNYEAQ. This CDR3 has 20 amino acids. Trimming at V came to 1 base and at J to 9 bases, leaving 20 bases not matched to a gene. CDR3 nucleotide sequence: TGTGCCAGCAGCTTAGTACCCCCAGCCGGGACTAGCGGCAGGAGGGGTGAGCAGTTCTTC. Translating it yields CASSLVPPAGTSGRRGEQFF.

The CDR3 reads CASSVGPGVDYGYTF. CDR3 DNA sequence: TGTGCCAGCAGCGTAGGCCCAGGGGTGGACTATGGCTACACCTTC. This sequence joins TRBV9 and TRBJ1-2, with a possible D match to TRBD1 (6 bases). The CDR3 runs to 15 residues. Germline assignment: CDR1 SGDLS and CDR2 YYNGEE. The V end was cut by 0 bases, the J end by 3 bases, with 12 bases between.

The rearrangement uses TRBV13 and TRBJ2-7; TRBD2 might be the D (6 bases). The V gene lost 5 bases and the J gene lost 5 bases, with 13 bases spanning the gap. Germline loops: CDR1 PRHDT, CDR2 FYEKMQ (reference sequence). This CDR3 is built from 13 residues. CDR3: CASSRRAGNEQYF. CDR3 sequence (DNA): TGTGCCAGCAGCCGGAGGGCCGGGAACGAGCAGTACTTC.

The chain uses TRBV14 and TRBJ1-4; possible D gene TRBD1, 6 bases. Trimming left V 5 bases short and J 6 bases short, with 13 bases between. The CDR3 consists of 14 residues. The germline V gene has CDR1 SGHDN and CDR2 FVKESK. As DNA, the CDR3 is TGTGCCAGCAGCAGCGCCGGACAGCATGAAAAACTGTTTTTT. It codes for CASSSAGQHEKLFF.

The V and J genes are TRBV24-1 and TRBJ2-3; 11 bases map to TRBD1. V shed 1 base, J shed 6 bases, and the junction held 2 bases outside the gene matches. Germline CDR1 is KGHDR and CDR2 is SFDVKD. This CDR3 comprises 15 residues. Written as DNA, the CDR3 is TGTGCCACCAGTGATTTTGGGACAGGGGGGGATACGCAGTATTTT. Its protein product is CATSDFGTGGDTQYF.

The chain links TRBV11-3 to TRBJ2-3; TRBD1 matches at 7 bases. The CDR3 has 12 amino acids. Trimming at V came to 5 bases and at J to 14 bases, leaving 10 bases not matched to a gene. CDR1 and CDR2 from the germline V gene are SGHNT and YENEEA. CDR3 nucleotide sequence: TGTGCCAGCAGCCAGAGCCCCGACAGGGTGTATTTT. This sequence encodes CASSQSPDRVYF.

The chain combines TRBV15 with TRBJ1-1, with D tentatively TRBD1 (5 bases). Germline V gene lookup returns CDR1 LNHNV and CDR2 YYDKDF (reference sequence). CDR3 length: 14 residues. V shed 8 bases and J shed 2 bases, with 15 bases lying between them. The CDR3, as DNA: TGTGCCACCGTAGAGGGAGGGGTCAACACTGAAGCTTTCTTT. This encodes CATVEGGVNTEAFF.

V and J are TRBV6-1 and TRBJ2-3; the match to TRBD2 covers 14 bases. Trimming took 4 bases from V and 3 from J; bases not matched to a gene: 15. CDR3 length equals 20 residues. Germline CDR1 reads MNHNS; CDR2 reads SASEGT. CDR3 nucleotide sequence: TGTGCCAGCAGTGGCCCCGGACTAGCGGGAGGTCAATCCTATACAGATACGCAGTATTTT. Protein sequence: CASSGPGLAGGQSYTDTQYF.

The V call is TRBV29-1, the J call TRBJ1-5, with D unresolved. Germline V CDR1 and CDR2: SQVTM, ANQGSEA. The CDR3 loop spans 12 amino acids. With 4 bases removed from V and 5 bases from J, the gap between germline ends came to 9 bases. Here the CDR3 DNA reads TGCAGCGTTGCACATCTTGATCAGCCCCAGCATTTT. This gives the protein CSVAHLDQPQHF.

J is TRBJ1-2 and V is TRBV5-4; 9 nucleotides align to TRBD1. The length of the CDR3 is 13 residues. Germline-derived CDR1 and CDR2 are SGHNT and YYREEE (reference sequence). V trimming: 6 bases; J trimming: 5 bases; junction bases outside the gene matches: 5. The DNA for the CDR3 is TGTGCCAGCAAAACAGGGGGCGAGTATGGCTACACCTTC. Its protein product is CASKTGGEYGYTF.

The V call is TRBV5-4, the J call TRBJ1-6, with D possibly matching TRBD1 (6 bases). The germline gives CDR1 SGHNT, CDR2 YYREEE (reference sequence). Trimming removed 0 bases from V and 7 bases from J, with 11 bases in between. The CDR3 consists of 15 residues. This chain's CDR3 is CASSLAGTRNSPLHF. CDR3 bases: TGTGCCAGCAGCTTGGCCGGGACAAGGAATTCACCCCTCCACTTT. Full variable domain (missing parts from reference TRBV5-4 and TRBJ1-6): ETGVTQSPTHLIKTRGQQVTLRCSSQSGHNTVSWYQQALGQGPQFIFQYYREEENGRGNFPPRFSGLQFPNYSSELNVNALELDDSALYLCASSLAGTRNSPLHFGNGTRLTVT.

This chain uses TRBV11-2 with TRBJ2-7; 9 bases agree with TRBD1. This CDR3 region has 14 residues. The V and J ends lost 7 bases and 1 base, in that order; junction bases with no gene match: 5. Germline V lookup: CDR1 SGHAT, CDR2 FQNNGV. CDR3 in amino acids: CASIPGTGSYEQYF. In nucleotides, the CDR3 is TGTGCCAGCATACCAGGGACAGGGTCCTACGAGCAGTACTTC.

This clone showed up just once. This chain joins TRBV7-9 and TRBJ1-6, with TRBD1 matching over 8 bases. The CDR3 contains 14 residues. The V gene's germline CDR1 is SEHNR and CDR2 FQNEAQ (reference sequence). V was pared by 5 bases and J by 11 bases, with 8 bases of the junction left unmatched. Written as DNA, the CDR3 is TGTGCCAGCAGCCTAGGGACAGGCCCGGCACCCCTCCACTTT. Amino acids: CASSLGTGPAPLHF.

The chain combines TRBV18 with TRBJ1-5; TRBD1 might be the D (5 bases). Per the germline V gene, CDR1 is KGHSH and CDR2 is LQKENI. The ends were cut back, 3 bases at V and 0 bases at J, with 9 bases in the middle. The CDR3 totals 15 residues. This CDR3 is CASSPGHISNQPQHF. As DNA, the CDR3 is TGTGCCAGCTCACCCGGACACATTAGCAATCAGCCCCAGCATTTT.

This clone was found once. Other DNA sequences in this specimen translate into the identical CDR3. The V and J genes are TRBV27 and TRBJ2-2; D is perhaps TRBD1 (5 bases). The CDR3 covers 13 residues. The V end was cut by 10 bases, the J end by 7 bases, with 16 bases between. In germline, CDR1 is MNHEY, CDR2 SMNVEV (reference sequence). The CDR3 is CATTQAQGGELFF. The CDR3 DNA reads as TGTGCCACCACACAGGCCCAGGGCGGGGAGCTGTTTTTT.

This clone has only one observation. This rearrangement joins TRBV2 to TRBJ2-3, with D tentatively TRBD1 (6 bases). The CDR3 consists of 13 residues. Germline CDR1 reads SNHLY; CDR2 reads FYNNEI. The germline V and J ends were trimmed by 4 bases and 4 bases, with 9 bases remaining between them. The CDR3 DNA reads as TGTGCCAGCAGTGTATGGACAGCAGATACGCAGTATTTT. Translation: CASSVWTADTQYF.

CDR3 in amino acids: CASSINRERIEAFF. CDR3 nucleotide sequence: TGCGCCAGCAGCATTAACAGGGAGCGTATTGAAGCTTTCTTT. The chain has TRBV5-1 and TRBJ1-1; possibly TRBD1 for D (6 bases). In germline, CDR1 is SGHRS, CDR2 YFSETQ. The CDR3 covers 14 residues. V dropped 4 bases and J dropped 7 bases, with 17 bases sitting between them.

The genes are TRBV28 and TRBJ2-3, with 8 bases that match TRBD2. J was trimmed by 7 bases and V by 3 bases; bases with no gene match: 6. CDR1 and CDR2 (germline): MDHEN, SYDVKM. The CDR3 is 14 residues long. The CDR3 spells CASSFLAGTYTQYF. The CDR3 nucleotides are TGTGCCAGCAGTTTCTTAGCGGGAACCTATACGCAGTATTTT. The whole variable domain, remainder taken from reference TRBV28 and TRBJ2-3, is DVKVTQSSRYLVKRTGEKVFLECVQDMDHENMFWYRQDPGLGLRLIYFSYDVKMKEKGDIPEGYSVSREKKERFSLILESASTNQTSMYLCASSFLAGTYTQYFGPGTRLTVL.

The chain employs TRBV19 and TRBJ2-5, with no clear D. CDR1 is LNHDA, CDR2 SQIVND, per germline (reference sequence). The CDR3 consists of 12 residues. Trimming stripped 5 bases from V and 2 bases from J, with 6 bases between. The DNA of the CDR3 is TGTGCCAGTAGTTCCCCACAAGAGACCCAGTACTTC. Protein sequence: CASSSPQETQYF. The full variable domain, with the rest looked up from reference TRBV19 and TRBJ2-5, is DGGITQSPKYLFRKEGQNVTLSCEQNLNHDAMYWYRQDPGQGLRLIYYSQIVNDFQKGDIAEGYSVSREKKESFPLTVTSAQKNPTAFYLCASSSPQETQYFGPGTRLLVL.

The chain has TRBV4-1 and TRBJ1-1, with D tentatively TRBD1 (5 bases). The V gene lost 2 bases and the J gene lost 8 bases, with 27 bases spanning the gap. Germline V gene data show CDR1 as MGHRA and CDR2 as YSYEKL. CDR3 length: 18 amino acids. Here the CDR3 reads CASSQSRLGVGLAGEAFF. CDR3 bases: TGCGCCAGCAGCCAAAGTAGGTTAGGGGTTGGTCTTGCTGGCGAAGCTTTCTTT.